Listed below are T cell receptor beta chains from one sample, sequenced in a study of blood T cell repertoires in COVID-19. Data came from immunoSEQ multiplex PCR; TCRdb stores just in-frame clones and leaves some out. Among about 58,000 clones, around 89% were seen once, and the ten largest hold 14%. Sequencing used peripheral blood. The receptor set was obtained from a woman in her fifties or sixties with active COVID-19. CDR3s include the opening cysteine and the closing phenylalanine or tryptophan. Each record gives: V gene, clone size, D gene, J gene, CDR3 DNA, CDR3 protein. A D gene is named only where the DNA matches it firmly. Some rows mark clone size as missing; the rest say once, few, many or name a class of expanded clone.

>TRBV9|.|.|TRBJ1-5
TGTGCCAGCAGCTTGGGACAACGCAATCAGCCCCAGCATTTT
CASSLGQRNQPQHF
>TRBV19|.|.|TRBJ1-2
TGTGCCAGTAATAAAGTTCTAGAGGGAAGTGGCTACACCTTC
CASNKVLEGSGYTF
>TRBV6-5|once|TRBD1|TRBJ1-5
TGTGCCAGCAGGTCCTCTCCCGGGACAGGGGGGCCCCAGCATTTT
CASRSSPGTGGPQHF
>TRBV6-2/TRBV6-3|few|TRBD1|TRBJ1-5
TGTGCCAGCAGCTATCCGGGACAGGTCAATCAGCCCCAGCATTTT
CASSYPGQVNQPQHF
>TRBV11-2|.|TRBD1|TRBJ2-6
TGTGCCAGCAGCCACTACAGGGGAGTCTCTGGGGCCAACGTCCTGACTTTC
CASSHYRGVSGANVLTF
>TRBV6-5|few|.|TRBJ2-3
TGTGCCAGCAGCCCCGTCAGGGGAGCAGATACGCAGTATTTT
CASSPVRGADTQYF
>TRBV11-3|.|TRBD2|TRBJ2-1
TGTGCCAGCAGCTCCCGAAGGGGTAGCGGGCAGGACAATGAGCAGTTCTTC
CASSSRRGSGQDNEQFF
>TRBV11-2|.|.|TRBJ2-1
TGTGCCAGCAGCTGGGGCCAGGGTGGTCGGAATGAGCAGTTCTTC
CASSWGQGGRNEQFF
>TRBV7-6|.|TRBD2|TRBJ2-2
TGTGCCAGCACACTAGCGGGGGACACCGGGGAGCTGTTTTTT
CASTLAGDTGELFF
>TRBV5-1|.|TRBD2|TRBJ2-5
TGCGCCAGCAGTTTGGGACTAGCGGGGGCCCGGGAAGAGACCCAGTACTTC
CASSLGLAGAREETQYF
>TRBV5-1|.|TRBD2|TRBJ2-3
TGCGCCAGCAGTAGCGGGGGTAGGAATACGCAGTATTTT
CASSSGGRNTQYF
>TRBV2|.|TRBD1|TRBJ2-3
TGTGCCAGCAGCCTACAGGGGGCGGGAGATACGCAGTATTTT
CASSLQGAGDTQYF
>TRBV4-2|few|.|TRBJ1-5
TGTGCCAGCAGCCAAGAGCCAGCGGGTCAGCCCCAGCATTTT
CASSQEPAGQPQHF
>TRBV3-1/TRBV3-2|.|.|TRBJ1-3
TGTGCCAGCAGTCCAGGGGTCTCTGGAAACACCATATATTTT
CASSPGVSGNTIYF
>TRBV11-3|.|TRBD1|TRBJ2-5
TGTGCCAGCAGCTTAGAGGGGACAGCAGAGACCCAGTACTTC
CASSLEGTAETQYF
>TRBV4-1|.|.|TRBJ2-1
TGCGCCAGCAGCCGGGAGGGGGACAATGAGCAGTTCTTC
CASSREGDNEQFF
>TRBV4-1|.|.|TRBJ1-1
TGCGCCAGCAGCACGCGGACAGCCGTGAACACTGAAGCTTTCTTT
CASSTRTAVNTEAFF
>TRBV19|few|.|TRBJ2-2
TGTGCCACCGACTCGGGGGGCCGAACCGGGGAGCTGTTTTTT
CATDSGGRTGELFF
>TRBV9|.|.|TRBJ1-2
TGTGCCAGCAGCGTATCTGGACACTTCGTCTTGGAGGGCTACACCTTC
CASSVSGHFVLEGYTF
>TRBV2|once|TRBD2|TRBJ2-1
TGTGCCAGCAGTCGGCTGACTAGCGGGGGGCGAGATGAGCAGTTCTTC
CASSRLTSGGRDEQFF
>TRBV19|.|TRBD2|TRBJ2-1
TGTGCCAGTAGTAGCGGGGGGGTCAGCTCCTACAATGAGCAGTTCTTC
CASSSGGVSSYNEQFF
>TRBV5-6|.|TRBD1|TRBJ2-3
TGTGCCAGCAGCAGTAGGGGACAGAACACAGATACGCAGTATTTT
CASSSRGQNTDTQYF
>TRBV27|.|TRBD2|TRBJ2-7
TGTGCCAGCAGCATGGGGGGGGGTGGGTACGAGCAGTACTTC
CASSMGGGGYEQYF
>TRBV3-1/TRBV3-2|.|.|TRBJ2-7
TGTGCCAGCAGCCAAGATTGGGCCGGTTCCTACGAGCAGTACTTC
CASSQDWAGSYEQYF
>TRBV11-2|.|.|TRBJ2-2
TGTGCCAGCAGCTTATCGGGACTCAGCGGGGAGCTGTTTTTT
CASSLSGLSGELFF
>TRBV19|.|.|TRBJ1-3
TGTGCCACCTACGGGTTCCCTGGAAACACCATATATTTT
CATYGFPGNTIYF
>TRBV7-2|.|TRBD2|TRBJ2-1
TGTGCCAGCAGCTCTCGACTAGCGGGGTATGAGCAGTTCTTC
CASSSRLAGYEQFF
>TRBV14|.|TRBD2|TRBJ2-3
TGTGCCAGCAGCCAAGATTCCAGCGGGGGGGGCCTGGATACGCAGTATTTT
CASSQDSSGGGLDTQYF
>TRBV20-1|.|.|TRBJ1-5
TGCAGTGCTAGTGCCAGGGCGGCTCAGCCCCAGCATTTT
CSASARAAQPQHF
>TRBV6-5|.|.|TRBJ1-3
TGTGCCAGCAGTCCAGGTTCCTCTGGAAACACCATATATTTT
CASSPGSSGNTIYF
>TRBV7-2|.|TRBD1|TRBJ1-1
TGTGCCAGCAGACAGGACAGGGCGAACACTGAAGCTTTCTTT
CASRQDRANTEAFF
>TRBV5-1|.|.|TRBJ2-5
TGCGCCAGCAGCCCAACGCGGACAGTTCCGGAGACCCAGTACTTC
CASSPTRTVPETQYF
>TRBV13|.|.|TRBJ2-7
TGTGCCAGCAGCCTCAGGGGGGCCTCCTCCTACGAGCAGTACTTC
CASSLRGASSYEQYF
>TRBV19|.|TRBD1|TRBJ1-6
TGTGCCAGTAGTATCGACAGGGGTTCACCCCTCCACTTT
CASSIDRGSPLHF
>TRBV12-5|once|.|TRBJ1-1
TGTGCTATCTCCCCCCTGAGAAGACAAATGAACACTGAAGCTTTCTTT
CAISPLRRQMNTEAFF
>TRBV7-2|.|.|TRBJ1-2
TGTGCCAGCAGCCACGGGCGGGGTACAGGCTATGGCTACACCTTC
CASSHGRGTGYGYTF
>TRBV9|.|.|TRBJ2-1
TGTGCCAGCAGCGGGACCCAAGGGACATACAATGAGCAGTTCTTC
CASSGTQGTYNEQFF
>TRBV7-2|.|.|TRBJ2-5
TGTGCCAGCAGCTTTTCACTCCCATATGAAGAGACCCAGTACTTC
CASSFSLPYEETQYF
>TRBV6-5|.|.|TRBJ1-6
TGTGCCATTCAAACAGGGAGCGATTCACCCCTCCACTTT
CAIQTGSDSPLHF
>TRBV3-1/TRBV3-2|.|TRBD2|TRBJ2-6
TGTGCCAGCAGCCCAGTTCCGGGAGGGGGCTCTGGGGCCAACGTCCTGACTTTC
CASSPVPGGGSGANVLTF
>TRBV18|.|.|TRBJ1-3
TGTGCCAGCTCACCACAACCCTCGGGGAACACCATATATTTT
CASSPQPSGNTIYF
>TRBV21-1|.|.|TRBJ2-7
TGTGCCAGCAGGGAGGAGGCTAGCTACGAGCAGTACTTC
CASREEASYEQYF
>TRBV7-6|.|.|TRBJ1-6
TGTGCCAGCAGCTTAGTCGCAGGGCCCTCACCCCTCCACTTT
CASSLVAGPSPLHF
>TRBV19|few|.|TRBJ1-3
TGTGCCAGTAGTATCGGTGGGAGCTCTGGAAACACCATATATTTT
CASSIGGSSGNTIYF
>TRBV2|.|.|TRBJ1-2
TGTGCCAGCAGTGAAGTGGGTTCGGGGGGCTATGGCTACACCTTC
CASSEVGSGGYGYTF
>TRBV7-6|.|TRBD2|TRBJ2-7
TGTGCCAGCAGCCCACTGGCGGGACTAGCGGGGGGGCGCTACGAGCAGTACTTC
CASSPLAGLAGGRYEQYF
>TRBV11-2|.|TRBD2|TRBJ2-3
TGTGCCAGCAGCTCATTGGGCGCGGGGGGAGATACGCAGTATTTT
CASSSLGAGGDTQYF
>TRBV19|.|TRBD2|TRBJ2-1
TGTGCCAGTAGTGTCCGGGGGGGAGCGGGTTACAATGAGCAGTTCTTC
CASSVRGGAGYNEQFF
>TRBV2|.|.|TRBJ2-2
TGTGCCAGCAGTCCCAGCGGGTACACCGGGGAGCTGTTTTTT
CASSPSGYTGELFF
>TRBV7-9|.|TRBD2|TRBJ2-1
TGTGCCAGCAGCTTAGCTCCTAGCGGGGGGATCTACAATGAGCAGTTCTTC
CASSLAPSGGIYNEQFF
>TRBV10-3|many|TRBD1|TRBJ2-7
TGTGCCATCAGTGAGAACAGGGGACCCCGGTACGAGCAGTACTTC
CAISENRGPRYEQYF
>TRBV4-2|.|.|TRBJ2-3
TGTGCCAGCAGCCAAGACGGGGGCGGGGGCTACACAGATACGCAGTATTTT
CASSQDGGGGYTDTQYF